This T cell receptor (beta chain) was sequenced during a study of CD8+CD57+ T cells in acquired aplastic anemia. V lost 3 bases, J lost 4 bases, and 15 bases lay in between. CDR3 size: 15 residues. Germline values: CDR1 KGHSH, CDR2 LQKENI. An expansion of CD8+CD57+ cells by flow cytometry had been shown in patients chosen for sequencing. Genomic DNA, the template, was used for profiling of the TCR beta VDJ and CDR3. Via MiXCR, TCRdb re-called the reads, giving one row per CDR3 protein. The sample has about 200,000 distinct CDR3 sequences, roughly 60% seen once. The TCR was taken from a human donor with aplastic anemia. Sequenced material: sorted CD4+, CD8+, or CD8+CD57+ T cells (not recorded which) from PBMCs. V is TRBV18 and J is TRBJ1-2; D is unresolved. CDR3 region: CASSPGEGPIYGYTF. The CDR3 DNA follows: TGTGCCAGCTCACCTGGAGAAGGGCCAATCTATGGCTACACCTTC.